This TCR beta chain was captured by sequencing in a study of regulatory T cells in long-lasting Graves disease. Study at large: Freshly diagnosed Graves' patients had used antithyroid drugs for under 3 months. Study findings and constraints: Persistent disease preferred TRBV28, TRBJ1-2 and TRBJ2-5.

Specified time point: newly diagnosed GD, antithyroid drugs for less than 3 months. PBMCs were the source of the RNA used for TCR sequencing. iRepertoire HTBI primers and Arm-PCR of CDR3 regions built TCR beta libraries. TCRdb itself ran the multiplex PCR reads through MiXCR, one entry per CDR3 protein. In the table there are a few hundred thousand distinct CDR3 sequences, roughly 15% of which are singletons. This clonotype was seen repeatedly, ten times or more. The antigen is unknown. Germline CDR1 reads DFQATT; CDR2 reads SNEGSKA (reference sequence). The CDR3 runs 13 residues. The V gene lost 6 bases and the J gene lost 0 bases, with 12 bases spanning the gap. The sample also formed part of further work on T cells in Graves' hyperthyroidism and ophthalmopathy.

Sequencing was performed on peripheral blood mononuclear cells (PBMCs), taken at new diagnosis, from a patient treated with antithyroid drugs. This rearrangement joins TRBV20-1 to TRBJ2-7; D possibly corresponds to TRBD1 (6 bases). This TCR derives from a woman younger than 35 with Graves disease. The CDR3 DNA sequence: TGCAGTGCCCCATCAGGGGCCTCCTACGAGCAGTACTTC. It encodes CSAPSGASYEQYF.